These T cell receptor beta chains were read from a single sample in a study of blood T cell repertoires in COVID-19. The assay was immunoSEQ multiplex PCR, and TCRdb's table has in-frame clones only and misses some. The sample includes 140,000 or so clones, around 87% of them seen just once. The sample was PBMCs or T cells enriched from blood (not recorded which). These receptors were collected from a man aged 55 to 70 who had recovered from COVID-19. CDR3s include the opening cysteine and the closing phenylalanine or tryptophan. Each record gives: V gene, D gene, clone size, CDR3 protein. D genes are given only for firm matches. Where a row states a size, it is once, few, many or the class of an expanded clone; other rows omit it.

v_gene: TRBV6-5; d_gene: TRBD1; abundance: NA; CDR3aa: CASTLGTGGYSPLHF
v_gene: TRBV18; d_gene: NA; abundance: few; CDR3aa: CASSPGGKDQPQHF
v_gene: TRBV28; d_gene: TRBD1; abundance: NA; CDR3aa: CATHRGGNYGYTF
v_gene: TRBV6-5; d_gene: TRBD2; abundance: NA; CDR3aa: CASSTGTSSAGELFF
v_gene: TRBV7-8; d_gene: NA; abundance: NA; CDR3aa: CASSYRQAGANVLTF
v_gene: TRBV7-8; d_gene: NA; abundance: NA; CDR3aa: CASSRRGSGYGYTF
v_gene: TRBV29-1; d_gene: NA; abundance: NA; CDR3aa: CSGGTAGGETQYF
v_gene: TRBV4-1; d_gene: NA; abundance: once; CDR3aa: CASSPGTLAYEQYF
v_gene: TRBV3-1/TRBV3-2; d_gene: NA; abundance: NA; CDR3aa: CASSQGTSTYEQYF
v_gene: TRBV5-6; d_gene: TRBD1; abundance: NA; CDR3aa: CASSSSGTGGSQPQHF
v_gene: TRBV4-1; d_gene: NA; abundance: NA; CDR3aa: CASSQIGGRTGELFF
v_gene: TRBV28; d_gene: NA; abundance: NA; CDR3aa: CASSPGRRRGTEAFF
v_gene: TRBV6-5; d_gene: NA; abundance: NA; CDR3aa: CASSYSDSGNTIYF
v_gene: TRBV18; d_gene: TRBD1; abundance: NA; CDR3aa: CASSRQGVPTPINYGYTF
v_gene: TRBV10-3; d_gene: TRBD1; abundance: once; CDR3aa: CAISEDRDYGYTF
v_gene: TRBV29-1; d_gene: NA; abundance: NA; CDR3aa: CSVDGQNTGELFF
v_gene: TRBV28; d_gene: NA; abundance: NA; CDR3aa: CASSTTDKQPQHF
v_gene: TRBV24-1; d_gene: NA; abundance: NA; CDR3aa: CATSDPVSSYNEQFF
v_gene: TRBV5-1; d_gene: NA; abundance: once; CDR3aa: CASSSIVNTEAFF
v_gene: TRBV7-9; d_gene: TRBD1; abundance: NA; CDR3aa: CASSSTGGGLLDTEAFF
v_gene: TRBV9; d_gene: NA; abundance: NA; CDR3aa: CASSVAWGDHGYTF
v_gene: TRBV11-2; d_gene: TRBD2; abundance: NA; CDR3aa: CASSNQRGGNTDTQYF
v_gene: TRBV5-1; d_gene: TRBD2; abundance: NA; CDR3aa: CASSLAGLAGDTQYF
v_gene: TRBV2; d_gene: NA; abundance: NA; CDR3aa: CASSASLGYTF
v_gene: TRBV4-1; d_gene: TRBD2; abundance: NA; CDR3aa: CASSQGLAGVNTGELFF
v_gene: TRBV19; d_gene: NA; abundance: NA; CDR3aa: CASSKGTKKGEAFF
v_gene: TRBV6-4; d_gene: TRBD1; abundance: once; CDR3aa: CASGNRGTGELFF
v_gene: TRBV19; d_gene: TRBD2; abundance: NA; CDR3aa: CASSPYAGDNTGELFF
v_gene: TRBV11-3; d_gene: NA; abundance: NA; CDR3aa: CASSQTRNTEAFF
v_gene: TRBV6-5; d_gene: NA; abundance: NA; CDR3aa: CASLRGNTGELFF
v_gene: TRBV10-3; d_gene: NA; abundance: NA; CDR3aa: CAISELHAGPQVPLHF
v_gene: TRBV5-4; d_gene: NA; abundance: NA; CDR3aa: CASSPGGNTGELFF
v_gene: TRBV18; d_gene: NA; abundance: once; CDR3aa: CASSPTALRNQPQHF
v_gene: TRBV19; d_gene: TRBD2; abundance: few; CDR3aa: CASSDSGGRHEQYF
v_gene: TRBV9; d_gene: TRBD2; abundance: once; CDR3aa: CASSIGLAGGHTQYF
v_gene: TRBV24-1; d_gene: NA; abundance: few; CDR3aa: CATSSWGVQPQHF
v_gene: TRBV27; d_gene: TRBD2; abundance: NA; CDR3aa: CASSLRGRNTGELFF
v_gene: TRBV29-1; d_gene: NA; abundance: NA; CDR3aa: CSVVQETGELFF
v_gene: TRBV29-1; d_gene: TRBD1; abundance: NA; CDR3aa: CSVNRGENGYTF
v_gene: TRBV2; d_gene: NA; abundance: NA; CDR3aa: CASSEDTESNQPQHF
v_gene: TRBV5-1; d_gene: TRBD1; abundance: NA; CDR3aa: CASSSGQGGSYGYTF
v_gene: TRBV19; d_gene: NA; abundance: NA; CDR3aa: CASSIRTLRENEQFF
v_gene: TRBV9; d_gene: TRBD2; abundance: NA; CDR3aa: CASSVVSGGFTGELFF
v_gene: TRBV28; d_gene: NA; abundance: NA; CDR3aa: CASSPGDTNTEAFF
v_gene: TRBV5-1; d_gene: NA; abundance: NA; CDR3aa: CASSLPQNTEAFF
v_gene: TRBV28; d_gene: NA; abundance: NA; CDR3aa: CASCRVRGNTIYF
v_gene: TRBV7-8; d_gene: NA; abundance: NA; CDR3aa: CASSLNQAGNTIYF
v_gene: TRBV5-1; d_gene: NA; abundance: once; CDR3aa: CASSLRRSYNEQFF
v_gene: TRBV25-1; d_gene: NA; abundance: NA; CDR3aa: CASSTLGVTYEQYF
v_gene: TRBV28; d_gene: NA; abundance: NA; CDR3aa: CASSRETRGTEAFF
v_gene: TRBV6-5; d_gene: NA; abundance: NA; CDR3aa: CASSYQATTYNEQFF
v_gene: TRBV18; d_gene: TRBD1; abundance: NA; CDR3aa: CASSPGTGSYEQYF
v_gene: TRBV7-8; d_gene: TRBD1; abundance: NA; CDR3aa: CASSKARGRETQYF
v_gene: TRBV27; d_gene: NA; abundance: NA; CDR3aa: CASSLGRSSYEQYF
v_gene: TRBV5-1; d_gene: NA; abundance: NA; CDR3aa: CASSLTVATNEKLFF
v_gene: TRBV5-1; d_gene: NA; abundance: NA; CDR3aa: CASSLAPGLPSEAFF
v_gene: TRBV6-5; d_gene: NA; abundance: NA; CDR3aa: CATRPSIGTDTQYF
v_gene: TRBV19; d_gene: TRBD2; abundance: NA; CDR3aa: CASSPSGAYNEQFF
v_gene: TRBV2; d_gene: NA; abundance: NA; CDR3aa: CASSEVAGVSGELFF